The table lists the clone carrying this TCR beta chain with many counts. Its specificity is not known. TCRdb processed the reads anew with MiXCR; each CDR3 protein has one entry. This sample has about 400,000 distinct CDR3 sequences, with about a sixth found just once. Germline V gene sequence: CDR1 SGHTA, CDR2 FQGNSA. V lost 10 bases to trimming and J lost 3 bases; unmatched junction nucleotides: 8. The CDR3 is 13 residues long. This record comes from a study of T cell repertoires in cytomegalovirus infection. In the study overall: Public TCR beta signatures indicated both CMV infection and matching HLA type. Study findings and constraints: In two of eight donors, the top clonotype was HLA-C-restricted CMV-specific.

Source material: PBMCs. The J gene is TRBJ2-7, the V gene TRBV7-2; the match to TRBD2 covers 8 bases. The TCR comes from a human donor in good health (CMV status not recorded). Some clones in this sample may be carry-over from other donors' samples. CDR3 sequence reads: CATVGREDYEQYF. In DNA, the CDR3 is TGTGCCACCGTAGGGCGGGAGGACTACGAGCAGTACTTC.